This TCR beta chain originates from a study of shared clonotypes between healthy human individuals. The CDR3 spans 14 residues. Trimming cost V 1 base and J 3 bases; bases outside gene matches: 4. The germline V gene has CDR1 SGHNT and CDR2 YYREEE (reference sequence). About this clone: Its specificity is not known.

Study findings and constraints: Between a handful of donors, naive CD4 clonotypes were shared at a level of approximately 5%. Having only a few donors restricted how much genetic and exposure-history diversity was captured. Clonotypes shared by all four donors outscored non-shared clonotypes in generation probability.

Each sorted subset replicate got 200 ng genomic DNA, around 29,000 genomes. Profiling relied on immunoSEQ multiplex PCR, and the TCRdb table lists in-frame clones only, not all of them. Among 1,400,000 or so clones listed, approximately 98.5% were seen once. The sample consisted of naive CD4+ T cells sorted from blood. The subset was: CD45RA+ positively selected. V and J are TRBV5-4 and TRBJ2-7; 7 bases are a match to TRBD1. The sequence was obtained from a young man in good health. The CDR3 spells CASSLQGEIYEQYF. DNA for the CDR3: TGTGCCAGCAGCTTGCAGGGGGAGATCTACGAGCAGTACTTC.